The table lists the clone carrying this T cell receptor beta chain with a count of one. Trimming cost V 0 bases and J 2 bases, with 10 bases left between them. Looked up from germline, CDR1 is MNHEY and CDR2 is SMNVEV (reference sequence). The CDR3 covers 15 residues. These data originate in a study of blood T cell repertoires in COVID-19. The wider study: Sample material is recorded as cDNA or gDNA derived from T cells, B-cell-depleted T cells, or PBMCs.

The assay was immunoSEQ multiplex PCR, and TCRdb's table has in-frame clones only and misses some. The sample has about 250,000 clones, about 86% seen once. Material for sequencing was peripheral blood. The V call is TRBV27, the J call TRBJ1-2; D uncertain. This clonotype was sampled from an older man with acute or convalescent COVID-19. DNA for the CDR3: TGTGCCAGCAGTTTATCTGGGCTGTTGAACTATGGCTACACCTTC. Residues: CASSLSGLLNYGYTF.